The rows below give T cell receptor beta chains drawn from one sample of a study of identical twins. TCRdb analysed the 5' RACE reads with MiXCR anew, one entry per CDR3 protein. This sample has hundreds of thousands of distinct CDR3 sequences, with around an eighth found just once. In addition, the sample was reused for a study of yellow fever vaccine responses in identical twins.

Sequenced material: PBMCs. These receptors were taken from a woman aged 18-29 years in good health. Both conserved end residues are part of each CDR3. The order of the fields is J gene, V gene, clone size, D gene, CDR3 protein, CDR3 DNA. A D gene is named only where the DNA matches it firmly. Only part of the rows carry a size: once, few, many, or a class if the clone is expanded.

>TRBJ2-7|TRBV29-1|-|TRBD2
CSAVLATMGSEQYF
TGCAGCGCTGTACTAGCGACGATGGGCTCCGAGCAGTACTTC
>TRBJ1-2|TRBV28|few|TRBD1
CASSSLNRGPDYGYTF
TGTGCCAGCAGTTCCCTAAACAGGGGGCCGGACTATGGCTACACCTTC
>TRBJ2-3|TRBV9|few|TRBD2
CASSVRLAPSTDTQYF
TGTGCCAGCAGCGTAAGACTAGCGCCTAGCACAGATACGCAGTATTTT
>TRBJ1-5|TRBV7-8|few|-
CASSSTPSQPQHF
TGTGCCAGCAGCTCCACGCCCAGTCAGCCCCAGCATTTT
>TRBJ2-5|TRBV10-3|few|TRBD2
CAISDPPGGAETQYF
TGTGCCATCAGTGACCCCCCCGGGGGGGCAGAGACCCAGTACTTC
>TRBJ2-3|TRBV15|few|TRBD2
CATRVKREGPTDTQYF
TGTGCCACCAGGGTAAAACGGGAGGGCCCCACAGATACGCAGTATTTT
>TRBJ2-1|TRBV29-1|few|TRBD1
CSVEDYVQGASNEQFF
TGCAGCGTTGAAGATTACGTGCAGGGGGCGTCAAATGAGCAGTTCTTC
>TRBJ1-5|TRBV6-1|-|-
CATRQAIHQPQHF
TGTGCCACCCGACAGGCGATTCATCAGCCCCAGCATTTT
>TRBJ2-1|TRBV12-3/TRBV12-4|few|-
CASSADQGPYNEQFF
TGTGCCAGCAGTGCGGACCAAGGGCCCTACAATGAGCAGTTCTTC
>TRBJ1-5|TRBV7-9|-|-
CASSFAGTPNQPQHF
TGTGCCAGCAGCTTCGCCGGGACACCTAATCAGCCCCAGCATTTT